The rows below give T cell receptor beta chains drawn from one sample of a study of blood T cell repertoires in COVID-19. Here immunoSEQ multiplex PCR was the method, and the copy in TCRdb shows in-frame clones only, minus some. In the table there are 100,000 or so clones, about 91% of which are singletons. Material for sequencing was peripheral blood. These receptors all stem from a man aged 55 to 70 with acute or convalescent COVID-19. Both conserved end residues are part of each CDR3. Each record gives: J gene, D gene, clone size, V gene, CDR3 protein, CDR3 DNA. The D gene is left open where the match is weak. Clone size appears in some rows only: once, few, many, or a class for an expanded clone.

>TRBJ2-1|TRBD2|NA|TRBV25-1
CASRWTSGEEQFF
TGTGCCAGCAGATGGACTAGCGGGGAAGAGCAGTTCTTC
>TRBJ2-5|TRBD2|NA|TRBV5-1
CASSPEGAGGRETQYF
TGCGCCAGCAGCCCCGAAGGGGCGGGGGGACGAGAGACCCAGTACTTC
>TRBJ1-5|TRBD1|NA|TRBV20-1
CSASGDRGHGNQPQHF
TGCAGTGCTAGTGGGGACAGGGGGCACGGCAATCAGCCCCAGCATTTT
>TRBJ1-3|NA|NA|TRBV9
CASSVEQGPGNTIYF
TGTGCCAGCAGCGTAGAACAGGGACCAGGAAACACCATATATTTT
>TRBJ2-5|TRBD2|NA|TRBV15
CATSALAGETQYF
TGTGCCACCAGTGCCCTAGCGGGAGAGACCCAGTACTTC
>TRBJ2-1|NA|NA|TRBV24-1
CATSDPLGAGNEQFF
TGTGCCACCAGTGATCCCCTAGGGGCAGGCAATGAGCAGTTCTTC
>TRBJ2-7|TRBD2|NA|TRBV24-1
CATSDTRTSGGAVYEQYF
TGTGCCACCAGTGACACCCGGACTAGCGGGGGGGCTGTGTACGAGCAGTACTTC
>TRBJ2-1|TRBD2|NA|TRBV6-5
CASSYAGAFYNEQFF
TGTGCCAGCAGTTACGCGGGAGCTTTCTACAATGAGCAGTTCTTC
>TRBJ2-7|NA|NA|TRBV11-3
CASSYRGASEQYF
TGTGCCAGCAGCTACCGCGGGGCCAGCGAGCAGTACTTC
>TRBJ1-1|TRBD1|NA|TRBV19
CASSSNRGGNTEAFF
TGTGCCAGTAGTAGCAACAGGGGCGGGAACACTGAAGCTTTCTTT
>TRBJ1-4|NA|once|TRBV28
CASGERNEKLFF
TGTGCCAGCGGGGAGAGAAATGAAAAACTGTTTTTT
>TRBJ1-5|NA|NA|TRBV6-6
CASSYSGSSNQPQHF
TGTGCCAGCAGTTACTCTGGCAGTAGCAATCAGCCCCAGCATTTT
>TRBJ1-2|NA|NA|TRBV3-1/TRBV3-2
CASSRSGGTDGYTF
TGTGCCAGCAGCCGTTCTGGGGGCACGGATGGCTACACCTTC
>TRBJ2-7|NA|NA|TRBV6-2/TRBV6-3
CASSSSPASEFHDEQYF
TGTGCCAGCAGTAGCTCCCCCGCGAGCGAGTTCCACGACGAGCAGTACTTC
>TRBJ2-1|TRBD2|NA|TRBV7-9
CASSLRKLAGGLEQFF
TGTGCCAGCAGCTTACGTAAACTAGCGGGGGGGCTTGAGCAGTTCTTC
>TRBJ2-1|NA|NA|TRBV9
CASSARADNEQFF
TGTGCCAGCAGCGCCCGCGCCGACAATGAGCAGTTCTTC
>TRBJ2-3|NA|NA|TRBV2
CASSGASESTDTQYF
TGTGCCAGCAGTGGGGCTAGCGAAAGCACAGATACGCAGTATTTT
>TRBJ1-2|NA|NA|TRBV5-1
CASSLAGQGLGGYTF
TGCGCCAGCAGCTTGGCGGGTCAGGGGTTAGGTGGCTACACCTTC
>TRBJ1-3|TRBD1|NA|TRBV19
CASTQTGATFSGNTIYF
TGTGCCAGTACCCAAACAGGGGCTACTTTCTCTGGAAACACCATATATTTT
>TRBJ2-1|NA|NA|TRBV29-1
CSAGQPSAYNEQFF
TGCAGCGCTGGACAGCCCTCCGCCTACAATGAGCAGTTCTTC
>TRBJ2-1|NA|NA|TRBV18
CASSPRASEPSYNEQFF
TGTGCCAGCTCACCAAGGGCTAGCGAGCCGTCCTACAATGAGCAGTTCTTC
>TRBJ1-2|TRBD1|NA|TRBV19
CASSPRDRGLGYTF
TGTGCCAGTAGTCCCCGGGACAGGGGCCTTGGCTACACCTTC
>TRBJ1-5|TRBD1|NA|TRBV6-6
CASSRIGTGGDQPQHF
TGTGCCAGCAGTCGAATAGGGACAGGGGGCGATCAGCCCCAGCATTTT
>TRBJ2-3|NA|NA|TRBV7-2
CASSLDGGTSTDTQYF
TGTGCCAGCAGCTTAGACGGGGGAACTAGCACAGATACGCAGTATTTT
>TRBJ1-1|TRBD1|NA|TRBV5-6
CASSPSTGRTEAFF
TGTGCCAGCAGCCCGTCGACAGGGAGGACTGAAGCTTTCTTT
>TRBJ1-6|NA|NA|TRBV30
CAWTSYPSSYNSPLHF
TGTGCCTGGACCTCTTATCCGAGCTCCTATAATTCACCCCTCCACTTT
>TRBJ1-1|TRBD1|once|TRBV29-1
CSAVRTGGNTEAFF
TGCAGCGCCGTAAGGACAGGGGGGAACACTGAAGCTTTCTTT
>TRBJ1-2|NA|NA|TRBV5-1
CASSREDANYGYTF
TGCGCCAGCAGCAGGGAGGACGCTAACTATGGCTACACCTTC
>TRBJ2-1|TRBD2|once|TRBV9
CASSPSGGAYNEQFF
TGTGCCAGCAGCCCGAGCGGGGGGGCCTACAATGAGCAGTTCTTC
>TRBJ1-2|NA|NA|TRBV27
CASAPGHRNGYTF
TGTGCCAGCGCCCCGGGACATCGCAATGGCTACACCTTC
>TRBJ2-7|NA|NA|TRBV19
CASSIGGTYSYEQYF
TGTGCCAGTAGTATAGGAGGCACCTACTCCTACGAGCAGTACTTC
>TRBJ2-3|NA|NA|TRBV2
CAEGGMDTQYF
TGTGCCGAGGGGGGGATGGATACGCAGTATTTT
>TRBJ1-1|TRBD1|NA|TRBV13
CASSSSRGVNTEAFF
TGTGCCAGCAGCTCCTCCAGGGGGGTGAACACTGAAGCTTTCTTT
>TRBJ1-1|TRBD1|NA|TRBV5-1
CASKFLGQGDTEAFF
TGCGCCAGCAAATTCCTTGGACAGGGGGACACTGAAGCTTTCTTT
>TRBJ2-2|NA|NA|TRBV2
CASSPDRNTGELFF
TGTGCCAGCAGCCCGGACAGGAACACCGGGGAGCTGTTTTTT
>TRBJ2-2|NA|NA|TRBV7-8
CASSFRRERPAGELFF
TGTGCCAGCAGCTTTAGACGGGAGAGGCCGGCTGGGGAGCTGTTTTTT
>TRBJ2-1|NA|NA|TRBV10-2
CASVGLAYNEQFF
TGCGCCAGCGTTGGACTGGCCTACAATGAGCAGTTCTTC
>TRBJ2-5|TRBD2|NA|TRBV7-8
CASSPQQKRTSGSSQETQYF
TGTGCCAGCAGCCCGCAACAGAAAAGGACTAGCGGGAGTAGTCAAGAGACCCAGTACTTC
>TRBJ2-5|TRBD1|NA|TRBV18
CASSPSAGTGYQETQYF
TGTGCCAGCTCACCTAGCGCCGGGACAGGATACCAAGAGACCCAGTACTTC
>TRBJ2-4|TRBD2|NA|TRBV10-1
CASSQAGKGIQYF
TGCGCCAGCAGCCAAGCGGGGAAGGGTATTCAGTACTTC
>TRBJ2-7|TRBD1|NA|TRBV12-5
CASADDRASSYEQYF
TGTGCTAGTGCTGATGACAGGGCGAGCTCCTACGAGCAGTACTTC
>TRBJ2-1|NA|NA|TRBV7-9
CASSHFWNEQFF
TGTGCCAGCAGTCACTTTTGGAATGAGCAGTTCTTC
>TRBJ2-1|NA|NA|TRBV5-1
CASSVGTSYNEQFF
TGCGCCAGCAGCGTAGGGACTTCTTACAATGAGCAGTTCTTC
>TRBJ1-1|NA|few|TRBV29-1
CSVARQNTEAFF
TGCAGCGTTGCCAGGCAGAACACTGAAGCTTTCTTT
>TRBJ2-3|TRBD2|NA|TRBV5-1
CASSLDGGADTDTQYF
TGCGCCAGCAGCTTGGACGGGGGGGCTGACACAGATACGCAGTATTTT
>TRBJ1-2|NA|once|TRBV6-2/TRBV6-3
CASSYPPRGFYGYTF
TGTGCCAGCAGTTACCCCCCCCGGGGGTTCTATGGCTACACCTTC
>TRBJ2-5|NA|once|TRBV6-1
CASSEEWPMGGGETQYF
TGTGCCAGCAGTGAAGAATGGCCGATGGGGGGAGGAGAGACCCAGTACTTC
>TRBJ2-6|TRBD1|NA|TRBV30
CAWSVLTGALTGANVLTF
TGTGCCTGGAGTGTGCTGACAGGGGCTCTTACAGGGGCCAACGTCCTGACTTTC
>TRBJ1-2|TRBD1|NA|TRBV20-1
CSAADRVGF
TGCAGTGCTGCTGACAGGGTAGGCTTC
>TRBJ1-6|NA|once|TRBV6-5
CASSSIQGGNSPLHF
TGTGCCAGCAGTTCTATACAGGGTGGGAATTCACCCCTCCACTTT
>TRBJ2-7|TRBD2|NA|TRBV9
CASSGSTSGSVQYF
TGTGCCAGCAGCGGTAGTACAAGCGGGAGTGTGCAGTACTTC
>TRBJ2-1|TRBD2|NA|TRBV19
CASSIGSGVRNEQFF
TGTGCCAGTAGTATAGGTAGCGGGGTTAGGAATGAGCAGTTCTTC
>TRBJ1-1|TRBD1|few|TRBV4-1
CASSKTPPGQGVEAFF
TGCGCCAGCAGCAAAACGCCCCCGGGACAGGGGGTTGAAGCTTTCTTT
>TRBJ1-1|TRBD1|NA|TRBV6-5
CASSYGYRGGGTEAFF
TGTGCCAGCAGTTACGGGTACAGGGGGGGCGGCACTGAAGCTTTCTTT
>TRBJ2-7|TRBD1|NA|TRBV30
CAWSVGQGVEQYF
TGTGCCTGGAGTGTTGGACAGGGCGTCGAGCAGTACTTC